A single sample is the source of the 27 T cell receptor beta chains below, sequenced in a study of T cells in Graves' hyperthyroidism and ophthalmopathy. Amplified regions were TCR beta CDR3 sequences from RNA transcripts. Initially, a first-round RT-PCR of the TCR CDR3 employed the HTBI primer set. TCRdb re-derived calls from the multiplex PCR reads in MiXCR, one entry per CDR3 protein. The profile covers around 610,000 distinct CDR3 sequences, with 14% to 15% appearing a single time and approximately 4.3% taken by the ten largest. Material for sequencing was blood. The source of these receptors is a woman aged 40 to 55 with Graves' ophthalmopathy.

In this sample, this clonotype turned up many times. The V gene is TRBV27, the J gene TRBJ2-6, with 7 bases aligning to TRBD1. J gave up 13 bases and V 6 bases, and 18 bases lay outside the gene matches. CDR1 is MNHEY, CDR2 SMNVEV, per germline (reference sequence). The CDR3 length is 16 residues. The CDR3 protein is CASSPMTTGFLRVLTF. The CDR3 nucleotides read TGTGCCAGCAGCCCAATGACGACAGGGTTCCTCCGAGTCCTGACTTTC.

There are many counts of this clonotype. The rearrangement links TRBV5-1 to TRBJ2-7; either TRBD1 or TRBD2 may fit D (5 bases each). The germline CDR1 and CDR2 sequences are SGHRS and YFSETQ. The V end was cut by 6 bases, the J end by 5 bases, with 21 bases between. The CDR3 consists of 15 residues. The CDR3, as DNA: TGCGCCAGCACCGCGTGGGGGACCCGGGTGAACGAGCAGTACTTC. Translation: CASTAWGTRVNEQYF.

This clonotype turned up a few times. The rearrangement joins TRBV2 to TRBJ1-3; unclear D gene. CDR3 size: 15 residues. V was pared by 4 bases and J by 0 bases, with 10 bases between. Germline CDR1 reads SNHLY; CDR2 reads FYNNEI. CDR3 loop: CASSVYGSSGNTIYF. In DNA, the CDR3 is TGTGCCAGCAGTGTGTACGGGAGCTCTGGAAACACCATATATTTT.

This clonotype was counted at least ten times. V usage is TRBV6-2 or TRBV6-3 and J usage is TRBJ1-2; D is possibly TRBD1 (5 bases). V was trimmed by 4 bases and J by 4 bases, leaving 16 bases between them. Germline V gives CDR1 MNHEY, CDR2 SVGEGT. This CDR3 region has 15 residues. CDR3 residues: CASSWDDARSYGYTF. In DNA form, the CDR3 reads TGTGCCAGCAGTTGGGACGACGCGAGGAGCTATGGCTACACCTTC.

This clonotype was seen repeatedly, ten times or more. V is TRBV6-4 and J is TRBJ1-2; D call uncertain. CDR3 length equals 13 residues. V shed 3 bases and J shed 7 bases, with 12 bases lying between them. The germline CDR1 and CDR2 sequences are MRHNA and SNTAGT. In nucleotides, the CDR3 is TGTGCCAGCAGTGATGGTCCCCGGGGTGGCTACACCTTC. The encoded protein is CASSDGPRGGYTF.

V gene TRBV5-6 combines with J gene TRBJ2-7; 8 nucleotides agree with TRBD2. V lost 4 bases, J lost 3 bases, and 12 bases stayed unmatched. The CDR3 totals 16 residues. From germline, CDR1 is SGHDT and CDR2 YYEEEE. CDR3 protein: CASSLGAAGTSYEQYF. In nucleotides, the CDR3 is TGTGCCAGCAGCCTGGGGGCCGCCGGGACTAGCTACGAGCAGTACTTC.

This clonotype was detected many times. The genes are TRBV6-5 and TRBJ1-1; perhaps TRBD1 as D (5 bases). The CDR3 contains 13 residues. Germline V gene data show CDR1 as MNHEY and CDR2 as SVGAGI. The V gene lost 2 bases and the J gene lost 9 bases, with 13 bases spanning the gap. CDR3 sequence (DNA): TGTGCCAGCAGTTACGATGGCAGGGTAAAAGCTTTCTTT. As protein: CASSYDGRVKAFF.

This clonotype was counted ten times or more. J is TRBJ2-2 and V is TRBV12-3 or TRBV12-4; unclear D gene. CDR3 size: 15 residues. With 2 bases removed from V and 3 bases from J, the gap between germline ends came to 10 bases. The CDR3 reads CASSLITHDTGELFF. The CDR3 bases are TGTGCCAGCAGTTTAATCACTCACGACACCGGGGAGCTGTTTTTT.

This clonotype was found many times. The chain carries TRBV20-1 and TRBJ2-7, with 7 bases fitting TRBD2. CDR1 DFQATT and CDR2 SNEGSKA come from the germline V gene (reference sequence). The CDR3 contains 15 residues. Germline trimming cut 2 bases from V and 0 bases from J; bases unmatched to any gene: 7. This CDR3 reads CSARILAAPSYEQYF. The DNA for the CDR3 is TGCAGTGCTAGAATCCTAGCGGCACCCTCCTACGAGCAGTACTTC.

The chain links TRBV19 to TRBJ2-5, with a possible D match to TRBD2 (6 bases). Germline CDR1 LNHDA, CDR2 SQIVND (reference sequence). V was trimmed by 6 bases and J by 5 bases, leaving 13 bases between them. CDR3 length equals 13 residues. This CDR3 is CASSGRKRETQYF. CDR3 coding DNA: TGTGCCAGTAGCGGGAGAAAGAGGGAGACCCAGTACTTC.

The chain combines TRBV6-2 or TRBV6-3 with TRBJ2-5; weak D call: TRBD2 (6 bases). Trimming shortened V by 8 bases and J by 10 bases, and 8 bases separated the two germline ends. The CDR3 is 9 residues long. Germline V gene sequence: CDR1 MNHEY, CDR2 SVGEGT. DNA for the CDR3: TGTGCCAGCGGGAGGAACCAGTACTTC. This translates into CASGRNQYF.

This clonotype was detected ten times or more. The chain recombines TRBV5-1 with TRBJ1-1, with D perhaps TRBD1 (6 bases). The germline V and J ends were trimmed by 1 base and 3 bases, with 16 bases remaining between them. Germline loops: CDR1 SGHRS, CDR2 YFSETQ. This CDR3 has 16 residues. Here the CDR3 DNA reads TGCGCCAGCAGCTTGCCGGAACAGGGAGGATACACTGAAGCTTTCTTT. It specifies CASSLPEQGGYTEAFF.

At least ten counts were recorded for this clonotype. The genes are TRBV30 and TRBJ1-1; maybe TRBD1 (6 bases). Looked up from germline, CDR1 is GTSNPN and CDR2 is SVGIG (reference sequence). The CDR3 totals 12 residues. The germline V and J ends were trimmed by 4 bases and 7 bases, with 13 bases remaining between them. In nucleotides, the CDR3 is TGTGCCTGGACATCGGTAGGGGGTGAAGCTTTCTTT. Amino acid sequence: CAWTSVGGEAFF.

The chain has TRBV12-3 or TRBV12-4 and TRBJ2-5; possibly TRBD2 for D (6 bases). The CDR3 loop spans 12 amino acids. Deletions cut 10 bases from V and 4 bases from J, with 13 bases between. CDR3 loop: CATRRAGETQYF. The CDR3 DNA reads TGTGCCACACGGAGAGCGGGAGAGACCCAGTACTTC.

This clonotype was detected ten times or more. CDR3 sequence (DNA): TGTGCCAGCAGTTACCCGGGACTAGCGGGAGGAGAGACCCAGTACTTC. Translated, it gives CASSYPGLAGGETQYF. V is TRBV6-2 or TRBV6-3 and J is TRBJ2-5, with 15 bases lining up with TRBD2. The CDR3 totals 16 residues. V dropped 2 bases and J dropped 4; count of bases not matched to a gene: 2. Germline V gives CDR1 MNHEY, CDR2 SVGEGT.

The chain recombines TRBV18 with TRBJ1-5; 8 bases align to TRBD1. Germline CDR1 and CDR2: KGHSH and LQKENI. Trimming at V came to 5 bases and at J to 3 bases, leaving 6 bases not matched to a gene. This CDR3 is built from 15 residues. The CDR3 DNA sequence: TGTGCCAGCTCAGACAGGGGCCTTCTCAATCAGCCCCAGCATTTT. Its protein product is CASSDRGLLNQPQHF.

The chain links TRBV12-3 or TRBV12-4 to TRBJ1-1, with TRBD1 as a possible D gene (6 bases). Trimming left V 6 bases short and J 0 bases short, with 14 bases between. This CDR3 spans 15 amino acids. In nucleotides, the CDR3 is TGTGCCAGCAGCCCCGCCGACAGGATGAACACTGAAGCTTTCTTT. Its protein is CASSPADRMNTEAFF.

This clonotype was seen a few times. This rearrangement joins TRBV11-2 to TRBJ1-5; TRBD1 agrees at 8 bases. Looked up from germline, CDR1 is SGHAT and CDR2 is FQNNGV. V shed 1 base, J shed 4 bases, and the junction held 9 bases outside the gene matches. This CDR3 is built from 17 residues. The CDR3: CASSLVSGTGGNQPQHF. For the CDR3, the DNA is TGTGCCAGCAGCTTAGTCTCGGGAACAGGGGGGAATCAGCCCCAGCATTTT.

The table lists this clonotype with a few counts. V and J are TRBV30 and TRBJ2-7; D is perhaps TRBD2 (5 bases). Germline CDR1 is GTSNPN and CDR2 is SVGIG (reference sequence). V shed 0 bases and J shed 5 bases, with 5 bases lying between them. The CDR3 spans 11 residues. The CDR3 DNA reads as TGTGCCTGGAGTGTCGGGGACGAGCAGTACTTC. As protein: CAWSVGDEQYF.

This clonotype showed up many times. The chain recombines TRBV12-3 or TRBV12-4 with TRBJ2-7; the D gene is possibly TRBD1 (6 bases). This CDR3 is built from 14 residues. Trimming cost V 2 bases and J 2 bases, with 10 bases left between them. The CDR3 sequence is CASSLTGSPYEQYF. The CDR3 coding sequence is TGTGCCAGCAGTTTAACAGGGTCGCCCTACGAGCAGTACTTC.

There are a few counts of this clonotype. CDR3: CASSPSSPGQLLYYEQYF. CDR3 nucleotides: TGTGCCAGCAGCCCGTCCTCACCGGGACAACTATTGTACTACGAGCAGTACTTC. The rearrangement uses TRBV6-2 or TRBV6-3 and TRBJ2-7; tentative D call: TRBD1 (6 bases). The CDR3 is 18 amino acids. The germline V and J ends were trimmed by 6 bases and 3 bases, with 27 bases remaining between them. Germline CDR1 reads MNHEY; CDR2 reads SVGEGT.

The V and J genes are TRBV11-1 and TRBJ1-3; a possible D gene is TRBD1 (5 bases). The length of the CDR3 is 17 residues. With 5 bases removed from V and 2 bases from J, the gap between germline ends came to 19 bases. Germline lookup yields CDR1 SGHAT and CDR2 FQDESV (reference sequence). The CDR3 DNA follows: TGTGCCAGCAGCCCATCCTGGGGCGGAGGAGCTGGAAACACCATATATTTT. Translation gives CASSPSWGGGAGNTIYF.

This clonotype was observed a handful of times. The chain carries TRBV30 and TRBJ2-3, with TRBD1 matching over 7 bases. The V and J ends lost 2 bases and 2 bases, in that order; junction bases with no gene match: 7. The length of the CDR3 is 15 residues. Looked up from germline, CDR1 is GTSNPN and CDR2 is SVGIG (reference sequence). The CDR3 sequence is CAWSIQGSNTDTQYF. DNA for the CDR3: TGTGCCTGGAGTATACAGGGGTCAAACACAGATACGCAGTATTTT.

This clonotype was observed many times. V is TRBV10-3 and J is TRBJ2-7; the D is unclear. Germline CDR1 ENHRY, CDR2 SYGVKD. V shed 11 bases and J shed 4 bases, with 12 bases lying between them. The CDR3 is 11 residues long. The CDR3 nucleotides are TGTGCCTGCCGTTCCGGGTACGAGCAGTACTTC. Encoded protein: CACRSGYEQYF.

This clonotype came up many times. The chain couples TRBV12-3 or TRBV12-4 to TRBJ2-7; no firm D call. V was pared by 6 bases and J by 2 bases, with 17 bases between. This CDR3 contains 15 residues. The DNA for the CDR3 is TGTGCCAGCAGGGATGGATCCCCGGAGCCCTACGAGCAGTACTTC. Translated: CASRDGSPEPYEQYF.

This clonotype was seen many times. This chain links TRBV27 with TRBJ2-7, with TRBD2 matching 12 bases. The germline gives CDR1 MNHEY, CDR2 SMNVEV (reference sequence). V shed 6 bases, J shed 3 bases, and the junction held 6 bases outside the gene matches. The CDR3 covers 15 residues. The CDR3 DNA follows: TGTGCCAGCAGCTCGACGGGACTAGCGGGCTACGAGCAGTACTTC. It encodes CASSSTGLAGYEQYF.

This clonotype was seen at least ten times. In DNA, the CDR3 is TGTGCCATCAGTGAGTCCCCGGCTGGACAGGGTGGGAACGAGCAGTACTTC. Translating gives CAISESPAGQGGNEQYF. The genes are TRBV10-3 and TRBJ2-7; TRBD1 matches at 8 bases. CDR3 length: 17 residues. Looked up from germline, CDR1 is ENHRY and CDR2 is SYGVKD. V dropped 0 bases and J dropped 5; count of bases not matched to a gene: 12.